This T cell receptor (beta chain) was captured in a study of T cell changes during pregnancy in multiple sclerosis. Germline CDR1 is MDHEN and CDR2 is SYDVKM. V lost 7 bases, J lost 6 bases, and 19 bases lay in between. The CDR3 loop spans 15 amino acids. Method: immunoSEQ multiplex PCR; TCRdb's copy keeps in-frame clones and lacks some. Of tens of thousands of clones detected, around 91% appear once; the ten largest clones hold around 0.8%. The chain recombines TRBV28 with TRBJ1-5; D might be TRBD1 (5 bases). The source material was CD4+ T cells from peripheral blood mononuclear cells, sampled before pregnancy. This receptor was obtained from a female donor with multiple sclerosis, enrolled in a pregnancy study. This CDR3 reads CASTPGGRRGQPQHF. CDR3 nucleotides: TGTGCCAGCACCCCGGGTGGGCGGAGGGGTCAGCCCCAGCATTTT. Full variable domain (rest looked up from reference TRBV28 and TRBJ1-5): DVKVTQSSRYLVKRTGEKVFLECVQDMDHENMFWYRQDPGLGLRLIYFSYDVKMKEKGDIPEGYSVSREKKERFSLILESASTNQTSMYLCASTPGGRRGQPQHFGDGTRLSIL.